Listed below are T cell receptor beta chains from one sample, sequenced in a study of blood T cell repertoires in COVID-19. Some clones are missing from TCRdb's copy, which holds only in-frame ones; the method was immunoSEQ multiplex PCR. The sample holds approximately 28,000 clones; more than 75% are singletons and the top ten take 8% to 9%. The specimen was peripheral blood. Receptors were obtained from an older man with active or convalescent COVID-19. CDR3s include the opening cysteine and the closing phenylalanine or tryptophan. The order of the fields is V gene, clone size, J gene, D gene, CDR3 protein, CDR3 DNA. The D gene is left open where the match is weak. The size of a clone is reported for some rows only, either as once, few or many, or as a class for expanded clones.

TRBV11-2	.	TRBJ1-1	TRBD1	CASSLDQRGLGNTEAFF	TGTGCCAGCAGCTTAGATCAGAGGGGGCTCGGGAACACTGAAGCTTTCTTT
TRBV15	.	TRBJ2-5	TRBD1	CATSRGQGQETQYF	TGTGCCACCAGCCGTGGACAGGGCCAAGAGACCCAGTACTTC
TRBV3-1/TRBV3-2	.	TRBJ2-5	.	CASSQGQARLETQYF	TGTGCCAGCAGCCAAGGACAGGCCCGACTAGAGACCCAGTACTTC
TRBV27	.	TRBJ2-1	TRBD2	CASSLTTSVYNEQFF	TGTGCCAGCAGTTTAACAACTAGCGTTTACAATGAGCAGTTCTTC
TRBV6-5	.	TRBJ1-1	.	CASIRRVGEAFF	TGTGCCAGCATTAGGAGGGTGGGAGAAGCTTTCTTT
TRBV27	.	TRBJ1-6	.	CASSLVGANSPLHF	TGTGCCAGCAGTTTAGTAGGGGCGAATTCACCCCTCCACTTT
TRBV11-3	.	TRBJ2-5	.	CASSLRVGETQYF	TGTGCCAGCAGCTTGCGCGTCGGAGAGACCCAGTACTTC
TRBV27	.	TRBJ1-2	TRBD1	CASSPTTGLGGYTF	TGTGCCAGCAGTCCCACGACAGGGCTGGGTGGCTACACCTTC
TRBV5-1	.	TRBJ1-2	.	CASSLDFQSYTF	TGCGCCAGCAGCTTAGATTTTCAGAGCTACACCTTC
TRBV5-6	.	TRBJ1-6	.	CASSFRGGGSPLHF	TGTGCCAGCAGCTTTAGAGGGGGGGGGTCACCCCTCCACTTT
TRBV15	.	TRBJ1-2	.	CATSRDPQYGYTF	TGTGCCACCAGCAGAGATCCCCAGTATGGCTACACCTTC
TRBV4-2	few	TRBJ2-7	TRBD2	CASSQVEGAWRGGTYEQYF	TGTGCCAGCAGCCAAGTTGAGGGTGCATGGCGGGGGGGAACCTACGAGCAGTACTTC
TRBV7-2	once	TRBJ1-2	.	CASSSRSLGDGYTF	TGTGCCAGCAGCTCCCGATCTTTAGGGGATGGCTACACCTTC
TRBV13	.	TRBJ1-2	TRBD1	CASSRRQGAPGYTF	TGTGCCAGCAGTCGGAGACAGGGGGCCCCTGGCTACACCTTC
TRBV7-8	.	TRBJ2-1	TRBD2	CASSHGTSDRDEQFF	TGTGCCAGCAGCCACGGGACTAGCGATAGAGATGAGCAGTTCTTC
TRBV24-1	.	TRBJ1-2	TRBD1	CATSDSTGAYGYTF	TGTGCCACCAGTGATTCCACAGGGGCCTATGGCTACACCTTC
TRBV25-1	.	TRBJ1-3	.	CATQLRSSSGNTIYF	TGTGCTACTCAACTCAGGTCTTCCTCTGGAAACACCATATATTTT
TRBV15	.	TRBJ2-3	.	CATSGGGTDTQYF	TGTGCCACCAGTGGTGGAGGTACAGATACGCAGTATTTT
TRBV27	.	TRBJ1-5	.	CASREQYRSQPQHF	TGTGCCAGCAGGGAACAGTACAGGAGTCAGCCCCAGCATTTT
TRBV2	.	TRBJ2-7	TRBD1	CASSWTGGVYEQYF	TGTGCCAGCAGCTGGACAGGGGGCGTCTACGAGCAGTACTTC
TRBV4-2	.	TRBJ2-2	.	CASSPQQLVTGELFF	TGTGCCAGCAGCCCGCAACAACTAGTTACCGGGGAGCTGTTTTTT
TRBV9	.	TRBJ2-2	TRBD2	CASSVTGTSFGELFF	TGTGCCAGCAGCGTAACCGGGACTAGCTTCGGGGAGCTGTTTTTT
TRBV5-1	.	TRBJ1-3	.	CASSFQGTSGNTIYF	TGCGCCAGCAGCTTTCAGGGGACCTCTGGAAACACCATATATTTT
TRBV18	once	TRBJ1-4	.	CASSPAGRDEKLFF	TGTGCCAGCTCACCGGCGGGTCGGGATGAAAAACTGTTTTTT
TRBV6-5	once	TRBJ2-1	.	CASSYQGEYNEQFF	TGTGCCAGCAGTTACCAAGGAGAATACAATGAGCAGTTCTTC
TRBV19	.	TRBJ1-2	TRBD1	CASSAGTGYGYTF	TGTGCCAGTAGCGCCGGGACAGGCTATGGCTACACCTTC
TRBV5-1	.	TRBJ2-5	TRBD2	CASRRGSSGKETQYF	TGCGCCAGCCGCCGCGGGTCTAGCGGGAAAGAGACCCAGTACTTC
TRBV27	.	TRBJ2-7	.	CASSNRRPSYEQYF	TGTGCCAGCAGTAACAGGAGACCCTCTTACGAGCAGTACTTC
TRBV2	.	TRBJ2-3	.	CASSPEITDTQYF	TGTGCCAGCAGCCCCGAGATCACAGATACGCAGTATTTT
TRBV7-9	.	TRBJ1-2	TRBD1	CASSFVERDRAGYTF	TGTGCCAGCAGCTTTGTCGAAAGGGACAGGGCCGGCTACACCTTC
TRBV19	.	TRBJ1-2	TRBD1	CASSIGQGGSLLTF	TGTGCCAGTAGTATCGGACAGGGAGGGTCCTTACTCACCTTC
TRBV5-1	.	TRBJ2-1	TRBD2	CASSLTSGSVEQFF	TGCGCCAGCAGCTTAACTAGCGGGAGCGTTGAGCAGTTCTTC
TRBV6-5	.	TRBJ2-1	TRBD1	CASTRDRGHNEQFF	TGTGCCAGCACCCGGGACAGGGGGCACAATGAGCAGTTCTTC
TRBV15	.	TRBJ2-3	.	CATSRVGGVGDTQYF	TGTGCCACCAGCAGAGTGGGGGGAGTAGGAGATACGCAGTATTTT
TRBV6-6	few	TRBJ1-2	TRBD1	CASSNRGLGNYGYTF	TGTGCCAGCAGTAACAGGGGGCTCGGTAACTATGGCTACACCTTC
TRBV20-1	.	TRBJ2-1	.	CSASRGDSYNEQFF	TGCAGTGCTAGTCGCGGAGACTCCTACAATGAGCAGTTCTTC
TRBV24-1	.	TRBJ1-4	TRBD1	CATSEGDRGHNEKLFF	TGTGCCACCAGTGAGGGGGACAGGGGGCATAATGAAAAACTGTTTTTT